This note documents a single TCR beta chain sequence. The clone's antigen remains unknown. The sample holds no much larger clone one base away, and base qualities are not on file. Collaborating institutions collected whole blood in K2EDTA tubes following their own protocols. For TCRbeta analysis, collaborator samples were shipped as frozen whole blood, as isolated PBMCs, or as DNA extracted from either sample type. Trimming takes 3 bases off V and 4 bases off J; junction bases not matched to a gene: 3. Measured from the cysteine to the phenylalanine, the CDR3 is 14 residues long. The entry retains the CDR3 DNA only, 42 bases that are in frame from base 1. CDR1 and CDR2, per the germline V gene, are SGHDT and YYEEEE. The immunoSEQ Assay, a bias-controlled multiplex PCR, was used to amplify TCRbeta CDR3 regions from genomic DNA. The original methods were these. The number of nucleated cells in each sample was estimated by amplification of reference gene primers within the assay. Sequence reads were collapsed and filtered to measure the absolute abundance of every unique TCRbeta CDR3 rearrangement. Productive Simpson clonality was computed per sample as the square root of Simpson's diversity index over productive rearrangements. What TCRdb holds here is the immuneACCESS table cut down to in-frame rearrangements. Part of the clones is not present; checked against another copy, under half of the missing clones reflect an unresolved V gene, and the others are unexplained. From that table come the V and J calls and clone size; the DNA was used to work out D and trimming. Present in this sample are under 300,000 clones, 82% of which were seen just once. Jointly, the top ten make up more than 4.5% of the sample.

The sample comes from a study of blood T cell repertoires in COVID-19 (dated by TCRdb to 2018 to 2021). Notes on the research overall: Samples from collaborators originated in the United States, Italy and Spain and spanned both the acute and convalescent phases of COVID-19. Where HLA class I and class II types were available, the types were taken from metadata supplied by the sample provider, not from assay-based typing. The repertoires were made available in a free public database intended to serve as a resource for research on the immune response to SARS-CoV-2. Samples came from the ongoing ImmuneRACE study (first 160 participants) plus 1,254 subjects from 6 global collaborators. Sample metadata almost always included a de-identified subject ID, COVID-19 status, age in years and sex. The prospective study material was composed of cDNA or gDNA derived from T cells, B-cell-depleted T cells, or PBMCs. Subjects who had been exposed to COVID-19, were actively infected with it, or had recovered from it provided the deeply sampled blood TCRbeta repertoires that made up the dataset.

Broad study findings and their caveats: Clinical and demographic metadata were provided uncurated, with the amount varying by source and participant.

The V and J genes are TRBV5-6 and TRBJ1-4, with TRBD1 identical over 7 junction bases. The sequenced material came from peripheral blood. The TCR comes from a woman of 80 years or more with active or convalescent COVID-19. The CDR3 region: CASSSQGINEKLFF. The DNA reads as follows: TGTGCCAGCAGCTCACAGGGGATTAATGAAAAACTGTTTTTT.